The rows below give T cell receptor beta chains drawn from one sample of a study of blood T cell repertoires in COVID-19. The method was immunoSEQ multiplex PCR; TCRdb's version includes in-frame clones alone and lacks a portion of them. This sample has roughly 90,000 clones, with around 87% found just once. Sequences were obtained from peripheral blood. The receptors were sampled from a human donor in a cohort sampled during active COVID-19. CDR3s leave out the opening cysteine and the closing phenylalanine or tryptophan.

j_call,v_call,cdr3_aa
TRBJ2-1,TRBV4-2,ASSQLFTRDRGQGEQF
TRBJ2-3,TRBV19,ASTLSLAGGTGTQY
TRBJ2-7,TRBV10-3,AISGSSGNYEQY
TRBJ2-2,TRBV30,ASQGLGTGELF
TRBJ2-7,TRBV10-3,AISESQRGTYEQY
TRBJ2-3,TRBV19,ASSIVNRVADTQY
TRBJ1-5,TRBV24-1,ATSDSTGGYSNQPQH
TRBJ2-2,TRBV5-4,ASSLRILGLAGGGELF
TRBJ1-4,TRBV6-5,ASTTGTGEEKLF
TRBJ2-1,TRBV6-4,ASSDWAGVEQF
TRBJ1-4,TRBV3-1/TRBV3-2,ASSPGPSPRKLF
TRBJ2-3,TRBV23-1,ASSQYIPRGRLAGDTDTQY
TRBJ1-2,TRBV5-1,ASSFQTGGYGYT
TRBJ1-5,TRBV6-5,ASSYGAGAGPQH
TRBJ1-2,TRBV5-4,ASSLTGGGYGYT
TRBJ1-2,TRBV3-1/TRBV3-2,ASSPGTGEASGYT
TRBJ1-1,TRBV4-1,ASSQDRENTEAF
TRBJ2-4,TRBV15,ATSREAGQGKNIQY
TRBJ2-5,TRBV27,ASSSPNRGRETQY
TRBJ1-1,TRBV5-4,ASSLAPKNTEAF
TRBJ2-2,TRBV9,ASSVRGQLPYEANTGELF
TRBJ2-1,TRBV7-9,ASSLGGGHSYNEQF
TRBJ1-6,TRBV19,ASSPAGVVRTGNSPLH
TRBJ2-5,TRBV5-1,ASSFQGTSKETQY
TRBJ1-5,TRBV28,ASSFQQGLNQPQH
TRBJ2-2,TRBV19,ASAGTLNTGELF
TRBJ2-1,TRBV11-3,ASSPPGGRGNEQF
TRBJ1-4,TRBV5-1,ASSEGATNEKLF
TRBJ2-7,TRBV28,ASNGQPYEQY
TRBJ2-3,TRBV5-4,ASSLRGDTQY
TRBJ2-7,TRBV28,ASSGHEQY
TRBJ1-5,TRBV23-1,ASSQSARTGFSNQPQH
TRBJ2-7,TRBV7-2,ASSLEGLATVGKY
TRBJ1-2,TRBV12-3/TRBV12-4,ASSLRRVYGYT
TRBJ2-4,TRBV18,ASSQELAKNIQY
TRBJ2-3,TRBV7-3,ASSPGYTDTQY
TRBJ1-5,TRBV3-1/TRBV3-2,ASSQDGGGAKPQH
TRBJ2-2,TRBV7-3,ASSSGSGTGELF
TRBJ2-2,TRBV2,ASSVGFGTGEISGRSTGELF
TRBJ1-6,TRBV7-6,ASSLRQGNNSPLH
TRBJ1-4,TRBV5-1,ASSFRGNTNEKLF
TRBJ2-7,TRBV6-6,ASSYRDRQYEQY
TRBJ2-1,TRBV4-2,ASSQELAVNEQF
TRBJ1-3,TRBV7-2,ASSLGRVGNTIY
TRBJ1-3,TRBV21-1,ASSKEAARSSGNTIY
TRBJ2-5,TRBV5-1,ASSLPGTETQY
TRBJ1-6,TRBV3-1/TRBV3-2,ASRPQIGRRGYNSPLH
TRBJ1-1,TRBV7-2,ASRSPTGDNTEAF
TRBJ1-1,TRBV7-9,ASRSGVGTEAF
TRBJ1-2,TRBV9,ASSVARTGGRNGYT